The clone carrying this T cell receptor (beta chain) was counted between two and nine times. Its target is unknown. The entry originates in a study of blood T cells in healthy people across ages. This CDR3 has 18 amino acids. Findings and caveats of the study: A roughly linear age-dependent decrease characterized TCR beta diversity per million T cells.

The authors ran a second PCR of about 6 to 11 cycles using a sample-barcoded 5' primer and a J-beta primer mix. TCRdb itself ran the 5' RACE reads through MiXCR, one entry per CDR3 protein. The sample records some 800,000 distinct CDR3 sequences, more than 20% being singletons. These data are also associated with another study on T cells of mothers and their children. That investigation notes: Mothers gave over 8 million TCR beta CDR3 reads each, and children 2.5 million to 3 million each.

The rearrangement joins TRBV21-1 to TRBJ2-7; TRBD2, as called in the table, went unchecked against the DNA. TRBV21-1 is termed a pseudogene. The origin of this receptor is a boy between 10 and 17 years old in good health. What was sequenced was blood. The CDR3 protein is CASSKRMSSGREAYEQYF. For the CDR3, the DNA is TGTGCCAGCAGCAAAAGGATGTCTAGCGGGAGGGAGGCTTACGAGCAGTACTTC.